The present entry profiles one TCR beta chain with its context. Its matching antigen is unknown. The library put unique molecular identifiers onto individual cDNA molecules. Source study methods: Per sample, the median was around 100,000 TCRs, with values from around 24,000 to 710,000. TCRdb fed the RACE reads into MiXCR, producing one record per CDR3 protein. These V and J calls derive from TCRdb rather than the authors' analysis. The table shows approximately 97,000 distinct CDR3 sequences, with just under 9% occurring only once. Time point meaning: healthy volunteer bleed at 2 weeks. Sequencing started from total RNA isolated from unfractionated whole blood. This CDR3 is built from 18 residues. With V trimmed by 3 bases and J by 0 bases, 8 bases remained unmatched. Germline CDR1 reads MDHEN; CDR2 reads SYDVKM. This record belongs to a study of human T cells and chemical hapten exposure. Study details: How much TCR each sample yielded varied, mostly because pooled library volumes differed slightly.

General study points: The study found that DPC sensitization did not change TCRs above 1 in 1000 frequency.

Sequenced: whole blood. The chain carries TRBV28 and TRBJ2-3; TRBD2 matches 11 bases. This clonotype was obtained from a female donor in good health. Some clones in this sample may be carry-over from other donors' samples. CDR3 amino acids: CASSLHPGLAASTDTQYF. CDR3 nucleotides: TGTGCCAGCAGTTTGCACCCGGGACTAGCGGCTAGCACAGATACGCAGTATTTT.